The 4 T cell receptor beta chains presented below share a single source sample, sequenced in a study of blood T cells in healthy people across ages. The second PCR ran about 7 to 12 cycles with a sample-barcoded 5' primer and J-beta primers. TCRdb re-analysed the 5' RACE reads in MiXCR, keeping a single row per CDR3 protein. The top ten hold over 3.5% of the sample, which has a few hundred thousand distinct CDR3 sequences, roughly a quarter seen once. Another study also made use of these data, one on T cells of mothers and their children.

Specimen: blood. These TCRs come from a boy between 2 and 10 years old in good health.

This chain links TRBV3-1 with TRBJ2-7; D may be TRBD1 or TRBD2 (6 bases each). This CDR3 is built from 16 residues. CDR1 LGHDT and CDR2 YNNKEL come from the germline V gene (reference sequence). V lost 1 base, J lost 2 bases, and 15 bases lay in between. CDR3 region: CASSQGTAGITYEQYF. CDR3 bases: TGTGCCAGCAGCCAAGGGACAGCGGGCATAACCTACGAGCAGTACTTC.

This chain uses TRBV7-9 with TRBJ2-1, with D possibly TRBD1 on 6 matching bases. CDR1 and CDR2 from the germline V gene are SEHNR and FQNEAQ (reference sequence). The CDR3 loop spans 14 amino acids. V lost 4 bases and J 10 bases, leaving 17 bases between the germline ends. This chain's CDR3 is CASSSRTEPYEQFF. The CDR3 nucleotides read TGTGCCAGCAGCTCCAGGACAGAACCCTACGAGCAGTTCTTC.

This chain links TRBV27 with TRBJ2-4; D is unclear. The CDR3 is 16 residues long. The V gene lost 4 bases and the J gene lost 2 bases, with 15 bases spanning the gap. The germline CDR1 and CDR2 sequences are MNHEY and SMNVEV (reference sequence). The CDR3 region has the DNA TGTGCCAGCAGTTCCATGGCGTTTTTGTCCAAAAACATTCAGTACTTC. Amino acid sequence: CASSSMAFLSKNIQYF.

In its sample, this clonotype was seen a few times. The CDR3 DNA sequence: TGCAGTGCTAGAGAAATAGGGACAGGGAAAGAGACCCAGTACTTC. This sequence encodes CSAREIGTGKETQYF. This chain joins TRBV20-1 and TRBJ2-5, with 9 bases matching TRBD1. There are 15 residues in the CDR3. V trimming: 0 bases; J trimming: 3 bases; junction bases outside the gene matches: 5. Germline values: CDR1 DFQATT, CDR2 SNEGSKA (reference sequence).